Sequencing of this T cell receptor (beta chain) was carried out in a study of vaccination effects on CD4 cells after COVID-19. About the research overall: A couple of convalescent patients were sampled 16 days and one week before vaccination.

This clone showed up just a few times. Its matching antigen is unknown. Produced via immunoSEQ multiplex PCR; TCRdb's table is partial and in-frame only. Seen here are 40,000 to 50,000 clones, approximately 77% observed once, and the top ten hold just under 30%. Findings of the study overall: Marked clonal contraction was seen in infection- and vaccine-induced clones late after vaccination. For convalescents, most of the spike-reactive clones seen post-vaccine were new vaccine-induced clones.

Prior to sequencing, the ViraFEST assay stimulated PBMC with viral peptide pools, which expanded the antigen-specific CD4+ T cells. Culture proceeded for approximately nine days, and CD4+ T cells were then isolated. SARS-CoV-2 infection was confirmed by PCR in the person between March and December 2020. Half of the medium was exchanged for IL-2 medium on both days 3 and 7. Germline CDR1 LGHDT, CDR2 YNNKEL (reference sequence). This CDR3 is built from 15 residues. V was clipped by 3 bases and J by 2 bases, with 10 bases between them. This material consisted of CD4+ T cells from PBMCs cultured with a peptide pool, taken before COVID-19 vaccination. The rearrangement links TRBV3-1 (or the pseudogene TRBV3-2) to TRBJ2-2; the D gene is possibly TRBD2 (7 bases). The clonotype was recovered from a human donor who had a prior SARS-CoV-2 infection. CDR3 in amino acids: CASSHGGTNTGELFF. The CDR3 DNA reads TGTGCCAGCAGCCACGGGGGGACAAACACCGGGGAGCTGTTTTTT.